This T cell receptor beta chain was identified during a study of shared clonotypes between healthy human individuals (dated by TCRdb to the early 2020s). In the study overall: A couple of women and three men aged 18 to 49 years were included in the cohort. Blood TCR repertoires of roughly five healthy adults were deeply sequenced to estimate repertoire size and the extent of clonotype sharing between individuals. Each donor's leukapheresis produced roughly between roughly 0.85 and 9.5 billion PBMCs. For each donor, CD4 naive and CD4 memory were each given three plates, CD8 naive was given two plates, and CD8 memory was given one plate. Different laboratories and diverse techniques were used to prepare libraries and sequence TCR repertoires, to increase sequencing depth and limit assay-specific biases.

Spanning cysteine to phenylalanine, the CDR3 consists of 13 amino acids. Kept here is only the CDR3 DNA, which spans 39 bases and is read in frame from base 1. V drops 6 bases and J drops 0 bases, leaving 8 bases in between. The germline V gene sets CDR1 to SGHRS and CDR2 to YFSETQ. Healthy HIV-negative adults with no recently reported acute infections or vaccinations were included as donors. Only Caucasian adults living in Nashville, Tennessee, USA were represented among the donors. CD4+ T cells were enriched through magnetic negative selection, after which naive cells were positively selected on CD45RA and the remaining negative fraction served as the memory subset. After blood collection by leukapheresis, PBMCs were isolated using Ficoll-Histopaque density gradient centrifugation and then cryopreserved in the vapor phase of liquid nitrogen. Analytical flow cytometry was used to check the purity and quantity of each magnetically sorted T cell population. Each sorted fraction had its genomic DNA isolated and then quantified by UV absorbance on a Nanodrop 2000c.

Results the study describes overall, beyond this receptor: Because the study included only a small number of donors, the genetic and exposure-history diversity represented was limited. Based on pairwise subsampling, the degree of clonotype sharing among donors was expected to be affected by sequencing depth. Larger estimated clonotype richness was generally found for naive subsets than for memory subsets. Sampling was limited to blood, and TCR repertoires in tissue likely differ from TCR repertoires in blood. Rarefaction of sorted-subset datasets indicated incomplete sequencing despite the large sequencing depth. Higher generation probabilities were observed for clonotypes shared by all four sorted-subset donors than for non-shared clonotypes. Sharing across a handful of donors was observed for roughly 5.4% of naive CD4, 3% to 3.5% of naive CD8, 2% to 2.5% of memory CD4, and roughly 0.4% of memory CD8 clonotypes.

Using the deep immunoSEQ assay, multiplex PCR amplified TCR CDR3 regions from genomic DNA. Extracted genomic DNA from each cell subset was distributed evenly across all wells of several immunoSEQ 96-well plates, and each plate was treated as a replicate. For sorted subsets, 200 to 250 ng of genomic DNA, equivalent to some 30,000 T cell genomes, went into each replicate PCR. Purified libraries were measured with a Qubit 3.0 fluorometer, size-checked on a Bioanalyzer 2100, and measured again with the KAPA Library Quantification kit. Every immunoSEQ 96-well plate was sequenced on a dedicated single-read 150-cycle Illumina NextSeq 550 flow cell. As for the original processing: Because only junctional sequences without quality scores were contained in the immunoSEQ output, filtering matching that applied to full-length reads could not be performed. Sequences were annotated with PyIR, a Python wrapper for IgBLAST v1.9, using IMGT germline references to assign V/J genes and CDR3. Reads were filtered out if the reads had weak V/J assignments (E-value above 1e-6), no CDR3, stop codons, out-of-frame junctions, or ambiguous translated residues. A V3J clonotype was defined by an identical inferred V gene, J gene, and CDR3 amino acid sequence. The percentage overlap between two repertoires was calculated by dividing the number of shared unique clonotypes by the size of the smaller repertoire. Three approaches were used to assess repertoire richness: RTK rarefaction, the Chao1 estimator, and Recon v2.1 estimates of unobserved clonotypes. OLGA was used to compute generation probabilities for all TCRbeta clonotypes that the gDNA method yielded from a handful of donors. As stored in TCRdb, this immuneACCESS dataset retains in-frame rearrangements with V and J assigned. A fraction of the clones does not appear; measured against another copy, unresolved V genes explain less than half of the discrepancy, and the remainder lacks a known reason. The V and J calls and clone size come from that table; D and trimming were worked out from the DNA. In this sample the table shows roughly 1,100,000 clones, around 76% of which occur a single time. The ten largest clones add up to around 1.5% of the sample.

Comment on this clone: Its specific antigen is unknown. Per-base qualities were not stored, and no clone one base away is much larger.

This sequence uses TRBV5-1 and TRBJ2-3, with the identity of the D gene unclear. The source material was memory CD4+ T cells sorted from blood. The sample's cell subset or site label, decoded: CD45RA-negative fraction. This TCR derives from a young man in good health. The DNA sequence is given as TGCGCCAGCACCCAATTAAGCACAGATACGCAGTATTTT. It encodes CASTQLSTDTQYF.